This is a list of T cell receptor beta chains from one sample in a study of blood T cell repertoires in COVID-19. Generated by immunoSEQ multiplex PCR, the TCRdb table keeps only in-frame clones and is missing some. Of about 26,000 clones in the sample, almost 90% were seen once. Sequenced sample: peripheral blood. These receptors came from a human donor in a cohort sampled during active COVID-19. Each CDR3 is given with its conserved first and last residue. D genes are given only for firm matches. Clone size appears in some rows only: once, few, many, or a class for an expanded clone.

NA | NA | TRBJ1-1 | TRBV2 | TGTGCCAGCCACGACAGGATGAACACTGAAGCTTTCTTT | CASHDRMNTEAFF
NA | NA | TRBJ1-3 | TRBV6-1 | TGTGCCAGCAGTGGTGGTGACGGGGGTCCTGGAAACACCATATATTTT | CASSGGDGGPGNTIYF
NA | TRBD2 | TRBJ2-1 | TRBV12-3/TRBV12-4 | TGTGCCAGCAGTTTAAGCGGGGTCTATGAGCAGTTCTTC | CASSLSGVYEQFF
NA | NA | TRBJ2-5 | TRBV5-1 | TGCGCCAGCAGTAAGGAAGGGAGAGAGACCCAGTACTTC | CASSKEGRETQYF
NA | NA | TRBJ2-5 | TRBV5-1 | TGCGCCAGCAGCTTGAGAGGTGTAGGCCAAGAGACCCAGTACTTC | CASSLRGVGQETQYF
NA | TRBD1 | TRBJ2-1 | TRBV6-1 | TGTGCCAGCAGTGAACCCACCCCGGGGGCCGGGACAGGTTACAATGAGCAGTTCTTC | CASSEPTPGAGTGYNEQFF
NA | NA | TRBJ1-6 | TRBV9 | TGTGCCAGTAGAAAAACAGGGTTGGAAAATTCACCCCTCCACTTT | CASRKTGLENSPLHF
NA | TRBD1 | TRBJ1-1 | TRBV5-4 | TGTGCCAGCAGCTTTGGAACAGGGGACACTGAAGCTTTCTTT | CASSFGTGDTEAFF
NA | NA | TRBJ1-2 | TRBV5-5 | TGTGCCAGCAGCTTTCTCTACTATGAACTAGGCTACACCTTC | CASSFLYYELGYTF
NA | TRBD1 | TRBJ1-6 | TRBV25-1 | TGTGCCAGCAGTGAGAACAGGGGATATAATTCACCCCTCCACTTT | CASSENRGYNSPLHF
NA | NA | TRBJ1-6 | TRBV14 | TGTGCCAGCAGCCAAGAGGTCCACCTAGGAACCTATAATTCACCCCTCCACTTT | CASSQEVHLGTYNSPLHF
NA | NA | TRBJ1-4 | TRBV7-2 | TGTGCCAGCAGCTTAGATCCGACCGGCGGTGGAAAACTGTTTTTT | CASSLDPTGGGKLFF
NA | TRBD1 | TRBJ1-1 | TRBV2 | TGTGCCAGCATAAGCGACAGGGCCAGTGGCACTGAAGCTTTCTTT | CASISDRASGTEAFF
NA | TRBD1 | TRBJ2-2 | TRBV4-3 | TGCGCCAGCAGCTCGGGACAGGGCACCGGGGAGCTGTTTTTT | CASSSGQGTGELFF
NA | NA | TRBJ1-3 | TRBV3-1/TRBV3-2 | TGTGCCAGCAGCCAAGCGGTCGCCCCTGGAAACACCATATATTTT | CASSQAVAPGNTIYF
NA | NA | TRBJ1-5 | TRBV7-2 | TGTGCCAGCAGGGTGGGGGGAGGAGGCAATCAGCCCCAGCATTTT | CASRVGGGGNQPQHF
NA | TRBD1 | TRBJ1-2 | TRBV28 | TGTGCCAGCAGTTTTGATCAGGGGGTGAGGGGCTACACCTTC | CASSFDQGVRGYTF
NA | NA | TRBJ1-5 | TRBV5-1 | TGCGCCAGCAGCCTGGGACCGCGTGAGGATCAGCCCCAGCATTTT | CASSLGPREDQPQHF
NA | TRBD2 | TRBJ2-5 | TRBV7-2 | TGTGCCAGCAGCATAACTAGCGGGGGGCTACAAGAGACCCAGTACTTC | CASSITSGGLQETQYF
NA | TRBD1 | TRBJ1-4 | TRBV27 | TGTGCCAGCAGTTTACGCCGGGACAGGGAGTATGAAAAACTGTTTTTT | CASSLRRDREYEKLFF
few | TRBD1 | TRBJ2-5 | TRBV29-1 | TGCAGCGGAGGACAGGGTATCAGCGGGACCCAGTACTTC | CSGGQGISGTQYF
NA | NA | TRBJ1-4 | TRBV19 | TGTGCCAGTAGCAGACAGACAACTAATGAAAAACTGTTTTTT | CASSRQTTNEKLFF
NA | TRBD1 | TRBJ1-1 | TRBV13 | TGTGCCAGCAGCTTAGGGACAGGGGTTACGATGAACACTGAAGCTTTCTTT | CASSLGTGVTMNTEAFF
NA | NA | TRBJ1-1 | TRBV19 | TGTGCCAGTAGGTCAGCGGGGTGGAACACTGAAGCTTTCTTT | CASRSAGWNTEAFF
once | TRBD1 | TRBJ2-7 | TRBV27 | TGTGCCAGTAGTGACAGGGGCCTCTCCTACGAGCAGTACTTC | CASSDRGLSYEQYF
NA | TRBD2 | TRBJ2-3 | TRBV5-1 | TGCGCCAGCAGCTTGCTTACTAGCGGGAGCACAGATACGCAGTATTTT | CASSLLTSGSTDTQYF
NA | NA | TRBJ2-3 | TRBV18 | TGTGCCAGCTCTCTTACCGGGACATCGGATACGCAGTATTTT | CASSLTGTSDTQYF
NA | TRBD1 | TRBJ2-7 | TRBV19 | TGTGCCAGTAGTAATAAGGGACAGGGCGCTTACGAGCAGTACTTC | CASSNKGQGAYEQYF
once | NA | TRBJ1-2 | TRBV12-3/TRBV12-4 | TGTGCCAGCAGTTCGAATAGTAACTATGGCTACACCTTC | CASSSNSNYGYTF
NA | NA | TRBJ2-7 | TRBV6-5 | TGTGCCAGCAGACCACCCGGGGGATCCTACGAGCAGTACTTC | CASRPPGGSYEQYF
NA | TRBD2 | TRBJ2-2 | TRBV5-1 | TGCGCCAGCAGCTTGGTTGCGGGAGACACCGGGGAGCTGTTTTTT | CASSLVAGDTGELFF
NA | NA | TRBJ2-7 | TRBV6-1 | TGTGCCAGCAGTGAAGTAGTCACCCCGGGCGAGCAGTACTTC | CASSEVVTPGEQYF
NA | TRBD2 | TRBJ2-4 | TRBV9 | TGTGCCAGCAGCGTAGATCCTAGCGGGGGGGCCGGTCAAAACATTCAGTACTTC | CASSVDPSGGAGQNIQYF
NA | TRBD2 | TRBJ2-1 | TRBV11-2 | TGTGCCAGCAGCTCCCTTAGGACTAGCGGGGGGGCCAATGAGCAGTTCTTC | CASSSLRTSGGANEQFF
NA | NA | TRBJ2-3 | TRBV12-5 | TGTGCTAGTGGTTTCGAAGGGAAGGGGACAGATACGCAGTATTTT | CASGFEGKGTDTQYF
once | TRBD1 | TRBJ2-7 | TRBV29-1 | TGCAGCGCGTTGGAGAGGGGGGACAGGGTCTCCTACGAGCAGTACTTC | CSALERGDRVSYEQYF
NA | TRBD1 | TRBJ2-2 | TRBV3-1/TRBV3-2 | TGTGCCAGCAGCCAGCCCGGTTGGGGACAGCTGTACACCGGGGAGCTGTTTTTT | CASSQPGWGQLYTGELFF
NA | NA | TRBJ1-2 | TRBV2 | TGTGCCAGCAGTGAACGGCAGGGGCGCGGCTACACCTTC | CASSERQGRGYTF
NA | NA | TRBJ1-1 | TRBV9 | TGTGCCAGCAGCGTAGGTGTACAGGCAAACACTGAAGCTTTCTTT | CASSVGVQANTEAFF
few | TRBD1 | TRBJ1-4 | TRBV11-2 | TGTGCCAGCAGCACGGGACAGGTGAATGAAAAACTGTTTTTT | CASSTGQVNEKLFF
NA | NA | TRBJ2-1 | TRBV2 | TGTGCCAGCAGTTTAGCGGCTGGATACAATGAGCAGTTCTTC | CASSLAAGYNEQFF
once | TRBD1 | TRBJ2-5 | TRBV7-9 | TGTGCCAGCAGCTCAACCTCCGGGACAGGGGCAGAGACCCAGTACTTC | CASSSTSGTGAETQYF
NA | NA | TRBJ2-5 | TRBV7-2 | TGTGCCAGCAGCTCCGCCCGGCGAGGGACCCAGTACTTC | CASSSARRGTQYF
NA | TRBD1 | TRBJ2-5 | TRBV19 | TGTGCCAGTACCTCGACAGGGGAAGAGACCCAGTACTTC | CASTSTGEETQYF
NA | NA | TRBJ2-3 | TRBV11-2 | TGTGCCAGCAGCTTAGATGGCCAACCCACAGATACGCAGTATTTT | CASSLDGQPTDTQYF
NA | NA | TRBJ2-7 | TRBV7-9 | TGTGCCAGCAGCTTCAGTCTCGAGCAGTACTTC | CASSFSLEQYF
NA | TRBD2 | TRBJ2-7 | TRBV7-2 | TGTGCCAGCCGGCCTTCTAGCGGGACCCACGAGCAGTACTTC | CASRPSSGTHEQYF
NA | TRBD2 | TRBJ2-1 | TRBV9 | TGTGCCAGCAGCGTAGCTGGCGGGAGCTCTAGTGAGCAGTTCTTC | CASSVAGGSSSEQFF
NA | NA | TRBJ2-5 | TRBV2 | TGTGCCAGCAGCCCCTCCGGGGGGCGAGGTGTGGAGACCCAGTACTTC | CASSPSGGRGVETQYF
NA | NA | TRBJ2-3 | TRBV6-6 | TGTGCCACCCGCACGGGCGGGTCAACAGATACGCAGTATTTT | CATRTGGSTDTQYF
NA | TRBD2 | TRBJ2-1 | TRBV5-4 | TGTGCCAGCAGCCGGGAGGGGGGGACCTACAATGAGCAGTTCTTC | CASSREGGTYNEQFF
once | NA | TRBJ2-7 | TRBV5-1 | TGCGCCAGCAGCTTGGTTTCGGGGATCTACGAGCAGTACTTC | CASSLVSGIYEQYF
few | NA | TRBJ1-6 | TRBV4-1 | TGCGCCAGCAGCCAAATTCAGGGGAATTCACCCCTCCACTTT | CASSQIQGNSPLHF
NA | NA | TRBJ2-1 | TRBV18 | TGTGCCAGCTCACCAGCGGTAGCGTCTTACAATGAGCAGTTCTTC | CASSPAVASYNEQFF
once | TRBD1 | TRBJ1-2 | TRBV19 | TGTGCCAGTAGTCCAGGGGGGCCACGACTCGGGGGCTACACCTTC | CASSPGGPRLGGYTF
NA | NA | TRBJ2-7 | TRBV28 | TGTGCCAGCAGTTCCTTCTCGACAGGCCCCTACAACGAGCAGTACTTC | CASSSFSTGPYNEQYF
few | NA | TRBJ2-7 | TRBV11-2 | TGTGCCAGCAGCTTCGATGGGGGCACGACGGCCTCCTACGAGCAGTACTTC | CASSFDGGTTASYEQYF
NA | TRBD1 | TRBJ2-7 | TRBV28 | TGTGCCAGCAGTTTAGCAGGGGGCGGGAACGAGCAGTACTTC | CASSLAGGGNEQYF
NA | TRBD1 | TRBJ1-2 | TRBV3-1/TRBV3-2 | TGTGCCAGCAGCCAGCGGGACAGAGATGAAGGCACCTTC | CASSQRDRDEGTF